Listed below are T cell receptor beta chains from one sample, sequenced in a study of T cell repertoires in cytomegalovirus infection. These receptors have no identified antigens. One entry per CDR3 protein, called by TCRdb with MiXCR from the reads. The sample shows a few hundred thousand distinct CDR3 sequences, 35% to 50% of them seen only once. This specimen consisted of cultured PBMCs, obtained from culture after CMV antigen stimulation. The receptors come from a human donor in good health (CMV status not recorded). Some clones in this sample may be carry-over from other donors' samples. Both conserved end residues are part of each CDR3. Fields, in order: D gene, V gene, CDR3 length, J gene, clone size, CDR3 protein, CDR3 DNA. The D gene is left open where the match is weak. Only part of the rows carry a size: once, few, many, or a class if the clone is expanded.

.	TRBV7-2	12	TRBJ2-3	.	CASNGGTDTQYF	TGTGCAAGCAATGGGGGCACAGATACGCAGTATTTT
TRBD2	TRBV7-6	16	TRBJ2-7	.	CASSYALAGGPFEQYF	TGTGCCAGCAGCTACGCACTAGCGGGAGGGCCGTTCGAGCAGTACTTC
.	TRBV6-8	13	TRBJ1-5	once	CASSVGGDQPQHF	TGTGCCAGCAGTGTAGGGGGAGATCAGCCCCAGCATTTT
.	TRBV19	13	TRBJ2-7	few	CASSILIQYEQYF	TGTGCCAGTAGTATCCTTATTCAGTACGAGCAGTACTTC
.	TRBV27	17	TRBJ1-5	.	CASSRTPGRGSGQPQHF	TGTGCCAGCAGTCGGACTCCGGGACGAGGTAGCGGTCAGCCCCAGCATTTT
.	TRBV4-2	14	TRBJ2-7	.	CASSQGIATYEQYF	TGTGCCAGCAGCCAAGGGATCGCCACCTACGAGCAGTACTTC
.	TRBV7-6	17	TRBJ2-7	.	CASSSRTAGRFSYEQYF	TGTGCCAGCAGCTCCCGTACGGCAGGCCGTTTTTCCTACGAGCAGTACTTC
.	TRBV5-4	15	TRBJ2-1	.	CASSLDGRSYNEQFF	TGTGCCAGCAGCTTGGATGGCCGCTCCTACAATGAGCAGTTCTTC
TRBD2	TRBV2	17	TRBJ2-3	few	CASKALLTSGGTDTQYF	TGTGCCAGCAAGGCCTTATTAACTAGCGGGGGCACAGATACGCAGTATTTT
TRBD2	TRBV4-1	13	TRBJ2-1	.	CASTGLAGNEQFF	TGTGCCAGCACCGGACTAGCGGGGAATGAGCAGTTCTTC
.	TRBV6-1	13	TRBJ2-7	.	CASSEGGRYEQYF	TGTGCCAGCAGTGAAGGGGGACGGTACGAGCAGTACTTC
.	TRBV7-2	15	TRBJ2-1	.	CASSLLGSDYNEQFF	TGTGCCAGCAGCCTACTAGGTAGCGACTACAATGAGCAGTTCTTC
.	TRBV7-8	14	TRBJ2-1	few	CASSSDTTYNEQFF	TGTGCCAGCAGCTCGGACACAACCTACAATGAGCAGTTCTTC
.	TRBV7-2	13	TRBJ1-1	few	CASSSKPNTEAFF	TGTGCCAGCAGCTCGAAACCGAACACTGAAGCTTTCTTT
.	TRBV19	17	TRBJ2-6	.	CASTPLSGNSGANVLTF	TGTGCCAGTACCCCCCTCAGCGGAAACTCTGGGGCCAACGTCCTGACTTTC
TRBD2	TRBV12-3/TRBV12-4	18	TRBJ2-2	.	CASSLPRSRGGDTGELFF	TGTGCCAGCAGTTTACCCCGGTCTAGGGGAGGGGACACCGGGGAGCTGTTTTTT
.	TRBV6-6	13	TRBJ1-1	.	CASTLSGYTEAFF	TGTGCCAGCACTCTGAGCGGGTACACTGAAGCTTTCTTT
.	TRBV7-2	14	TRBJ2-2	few	CASSQLGNTGELFF	TGTGCCAGCAGCCAACTAGGGAACACCGGGGAGCTGTTTTTT
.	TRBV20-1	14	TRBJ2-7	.	CSARHGGAAYEQYF	TGCAGTGCCAGACATGGGGGAGCGGCCTACGAGCAGTACTTC
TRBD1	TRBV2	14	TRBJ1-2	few	CASSRTGGFYGYTF	TGTGCCAGCAGCCGGACAGGGGGATTCTATGGCTACACCTTC
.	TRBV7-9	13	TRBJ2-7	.	CASSFLGVNEQYF	TGTGCCAGCAGCTTTCTGGGGGTGAACGAGCAGTACTTC
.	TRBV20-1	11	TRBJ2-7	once	CSAPSRYEQYF	TGCAGTGCACCGAGTAGGTACGAGCAGTACTTC
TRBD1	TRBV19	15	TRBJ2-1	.	CASSATRDRDGEQFF	TGTGCCAGTAGTGCTACCCGGGACAGGGATGGTGAGCAGTTCTTC
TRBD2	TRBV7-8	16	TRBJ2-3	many	CASSLASGGWTDTQYF	TGTGCCAGCAGCTTAGCGAGCGGGGGCTGGACAGATACGCAGTATTTT
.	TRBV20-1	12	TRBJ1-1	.	CSARDLGKKAFF	TGCAGTGCTAGAGATTTAGGGAAGAAAGCTTTCTTT
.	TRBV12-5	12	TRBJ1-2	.	CASGPTGYGYTF	TGTGCTAGTGGTCCCACAGGGTATGGCTACACCTTC
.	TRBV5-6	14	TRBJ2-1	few	CASSLAQTDNEQFF	TGTGCCAGCAGCTTGGCGCAGACCGACAATGAGCAGTTCTTC
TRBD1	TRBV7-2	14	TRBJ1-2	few	CASSIRGREFGYTF	TGTGCCAGCAGCATCAGGGGGCGCGAGTTTGGCTACACCTTC
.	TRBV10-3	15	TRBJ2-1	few	CAISESGAGPNEQFF	TGTGCCATCAGTGAGTCGGGGGCGGGACCGAATGAGCAGTTCTTC
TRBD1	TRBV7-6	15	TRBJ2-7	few	CASSSTDRESYEQYF	TGTGCCAGCAGCTCGACGGACAGGGAGTCCTACGAGCAGTACTTC
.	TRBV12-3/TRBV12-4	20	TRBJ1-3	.	CASSLGDLGPGVDSGNTIYF	TGTGCCAGCAGTTTAGGGGACTTGGGGCCTGGGGTCGACTCTGGAAACACCATATATTTT
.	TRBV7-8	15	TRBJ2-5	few	CASSLHRRVQETQYF	TGTGCCAGCAGCTTACATAGGAGGGTTCAAGAGACCCAGTACTTC
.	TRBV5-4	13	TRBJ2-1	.	CASSFDGDDEQFF	TGTGCCAGCAGCTTCGATGGTGACGATGAGCAGTTCTTC
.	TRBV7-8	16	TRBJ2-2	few	CASSRPRISNTGELFF	TGTGCCAGCAGCCGCCCCCGGATCTCGAACACCGGGGAGCTGTTTTTT
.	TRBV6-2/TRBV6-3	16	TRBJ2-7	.	CASSAGFRGTTYEQYF	TGTGCCAGCAGTGCCGGATTCAGGGGCACCACCTACGAGCAGTACTTC
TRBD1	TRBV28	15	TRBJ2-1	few	CASSLQTGGYNEQFF	TGTGCCAGCAGTTTACAGACAGGGGGGTACAATGAGCAGTTCTTC
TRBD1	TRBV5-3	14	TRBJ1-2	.	CASSLTGVEYGYTF	TGTGCCAGCAGCTTAACAGGGGTGGAGTATGGCTACACCTTC
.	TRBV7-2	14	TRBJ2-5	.	CASSRAGRVLTQYF	TGTGCCAGCAGCCGAGCCGGCCGGGTATTGACCCAGTACTTC
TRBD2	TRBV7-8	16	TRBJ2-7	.	CASSLVGTSARYEQYF	TGTGCCAGCAGCTTAGTCGGGACTAGCGCGCGCTACGAGCAGTACTTC
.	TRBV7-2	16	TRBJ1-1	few	CASSLSRVGVGTEAFF	TGTGCCAGCAGCTTATCCAGGGTGGGAGTTGGAACTGAAGCTTTCTTT
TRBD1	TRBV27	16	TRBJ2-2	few	CASSLSTGSNTGELFF	TGTGCCAGCAGTTTATCGACAGGGTCCAACACCGGGGAGCTGTTTTTT
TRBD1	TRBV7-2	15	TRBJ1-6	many	CASSPLWTGNSPLHF	TGTGCCAGCAGCCCGTTATGGACAGGCAATTCACCCCTCCACTTT
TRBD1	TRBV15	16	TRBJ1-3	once	CATSRGQGNSGNTIYF	TGTGCCACCAGCAGAGGACAGGGCAACTCTGGAAACACCATATATTTT
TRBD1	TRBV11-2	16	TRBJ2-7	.	CASSLATGTETYEQYF	TGTGCCAGCAGCTTAGCGACCGGGACAGAGACCTACGAGCAGTACTTC
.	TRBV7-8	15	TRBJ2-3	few	CASSSASPAQDTQYF	TGTGCCAGCAGCTCGGCTTCCCCCGCCCAGGATACGCAGTATTTT
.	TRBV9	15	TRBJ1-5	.	CASSLNGGPNQPQHF	TGTGCCAGCAGCCTAAATGGGGGTCCCAATCAGCCCCAGCATTTT
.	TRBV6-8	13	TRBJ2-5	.	CASGGHARETQYF	TGTGCCAGCGGGGGCCACGCCAGGGAGACCCAGTACTTC
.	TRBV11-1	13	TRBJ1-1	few	CASSPSEGTEAFF	TGTGCCAGCAGCCCTTCGGAGGGAACTGAAGCTTTCTTT
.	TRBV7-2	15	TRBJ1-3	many	CASSLRGVAGNTIYF	TGTGCCAGCAGCCTCAGGGGAGTTGCTGGAAACACCATATATTTT
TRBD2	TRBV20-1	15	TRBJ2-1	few	CSAGLSGRFYNEQFF	TGCAGTGCTGGCCTCAGCGGGAGGTTTTACAATGAGCAGTTCTTC
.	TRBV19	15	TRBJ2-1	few	CASSIGPPEYNEQFF	TGTGCCAGTAGTATAGGTCCGCCAGAATACAATGAGCAGTTCTTC
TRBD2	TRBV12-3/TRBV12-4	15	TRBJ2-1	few	CASTLAESSYNEQFF	TGTGCCAGCACCCTAGCGGAGAGCTCCTACAATGAGCAGTTCTTC
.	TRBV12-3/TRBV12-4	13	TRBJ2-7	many	CASSFSPSYEQYF	TGTGCCAGCAGTTTCAGTCCGTCCTACGAGCAGTACTTC
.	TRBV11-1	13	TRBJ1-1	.	CASRPYDRSEAFF	TGTGCCAGCAGACCGTACGACAGGTCTGAAGCTTTCTTT
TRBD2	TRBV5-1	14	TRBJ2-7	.	CASSLVAGNNEQYF	TGCGCCAGCAGCTTAGTAGCGGGTAACAACGAGCAGTACTTC
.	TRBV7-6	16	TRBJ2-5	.	CASSLASTGTQETQYF	TGTGCCAGCAGCTTAGCGTCGACAGGTACCCAAGAGACCCAGTACTTC
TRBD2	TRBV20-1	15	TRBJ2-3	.	CSARSRGGAEDTQYF	TGCAGTGCTAGATCCCGCGGGGGGGCCGAAGATACGCAGTATTTT
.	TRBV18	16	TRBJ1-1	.	CASSPGIQGPGNKAFF	TGTGCCAGCTCACCGGGAATTCAAGGTCCAGGCAACAAAGCTTTCTTT
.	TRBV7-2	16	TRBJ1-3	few	CASSLVDSRSGNTIYF	TGTGCCAGCAGCTTAGTCGACAGCCGCTCTGGAAACACCATATATTTT
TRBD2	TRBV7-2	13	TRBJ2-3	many	CASSRGGRDTQYF	TGTGCCAGCAGCCGGGGGGGTCGAGATACGCAGTATTTT